This TCR beta chain emerged from a study of shared clonotypes between healthy human individuals. Study-wide context: The donors, a couple of women and three men, were aged 18 to 49. The study, taken as a whole, reports: Even with large depth, rarefaction showed that sorted-subset sequencing was incomplete. Tissue TCR repertoires likely differ from these blood-only repertoires.

Profiled with immunoSEQ multiplex PCR; TCRdb holds only in-frame clones, not every one. The sample holds roughly 1.4 million clones; approximately 98.5% are singletons and the top ten take 0.36%. In regard to this clone: Antigen: not known.

CDR1 and CDR2 from the germline V gene are SGHVS and FNYEAQ. The V end was cut by 11 bases, the J end by 3 bases, with 18 bases between. This CDR3 is 14 amino acids long. Sample: naive CD4+ T cells sorted from blood. Subset: CD45RA+ positively selected. The chain is built from TRBV7-6 and TRBJ2-3; unclear D gene. This clonotype was obtained from a man aged 25-45 years in good health. The CDR3 here is CAPGDSGATDTQYF. The CDR3, as DNA: TGTGCCCCCGGAGACTCGGGCGCAACAGATACGCAGTATTTT.